Below are 22 T cell receptor beta chains sequenced from a single sample in a study of Graves' ophthalmopathy and Graves' hyperthyroidism. The study amplified TCR beta CDR3 regions using RNA transcripts. Scientists carried out first-round RT-PCR using HTBI primers and then a second-round multiplex PCR. From the multiplex PCR reads, TCRdb called clonotypes with MiXCR, one entry per CDR3 protein. The table lists roughly 700,000 distinct CDR3 sequences, 35% to 50% of them singletons, with less than 55% in the top ten. The sequencing sample was made of peripheral blood. Receptors were obtained from an adult man with Graves' ophthalmopathy.

The chain employs TRBV12-3 or TRBV12-4 and TRBJ1-4; D may be TRBD1 (5 bases). The ends were cut back, 6 bases at V and 5 bases at J, with 16 bases in the middle. The CDR3 is made up of 15 amino acids. For the CDR3, the DNA is TGTGCCAGCAGCCGCACGGGACGGATAAATGAAAAACTGTTTTTT. As protein: CASSRTGRINEKLFF.

This clonotype was counted many times. This chain connects TRBV2 to TRBJ1-1, with 7 bases that match TRBD1. CDR3 length: 14 amino acids. Trimming cost V 10 bases and J 1 base; bases outside gene matches: 9. Per the germline V gene, CDR1 is SNHLY and CDR2 is FYNNEI. CDR3 coding DNA: TGTGCCACCACGAGGGACAGAGCGAACACTGAAGCTTTCTTT. Protein product: CATTRDRANTEAFF.

This clonotype was detected ten times or more. The rearrangement joins TRBV7-9 to TRBJ1-1; D ambiguous. Looked up from germline, CDR1 is SEHNR and CDR2 is FQNEAQ (reference sequence). V was cut by 1 base and J by 0 bases, with 6 bases left in between. The CDR3 is 14 residues long. CDR3 loop: CASSLGSMNTEAFF. CDR3 in DNA: TGTGCCAGCAGCTTAGGCTCGATGAACACTGAAGCTTTCTTT.

A single count supports this clonotype. The J gene is TRBJ2-7, the V gene TRBV29-1, with no clear D. Germline CDR1 SQVTM, CDR2 ANQGSEA. The CDR3 loop spans 12 amino acids. Trimming removed 3 bases at V and 3 bases at J, with 9 bases between. This CDR3 reads CSVEVSYYEQYF. Here the CDR3 DNA reads TGCAGCGTTGAGGTGTCATACTACGAGCAGTACTTC.

V gene TRBV7-9 combines with J gene TRBJ2-2; 7 nucleotides match TRBD1. Trimming at V came to 11 bases and at J to 3 bases, leaving 6 bases not matched to a gene. This CDR3 is 13 amino acids long. From germline, CDR1 is SEHNR and CDR2 FQNEAQ (reference sequence). This CDR3 is CADAGGYTGELFF. The DNA of the CDR3 is TGTGCCGACGCAGGGGGTTACACCGGGGAGCTGTTTTTT.

The table lists this clonotype with a few counts. The gene calls are TRBV19 and TRBJ2-7; no definite D call. The CDR3 loop spans 15 amino acids. In germline, CDR1 is LNHDA, CDR2 SQIVND (reference sequence). Trimming pared 6 bases from V and 2 bases from J, leaving 17 bases between. In nucleotides, the CDR3 is TGTGCCAGTAGCGAGGTAGGATATACGGCCTACGAGCAGTACTTC. Amino acid sequence: CASSEVGYTAYEQYF.

This clonotype has more than one count but fewer than ten. The gene calls are TRBV10-3 and TRBJ1-5; unclear D gene. The CDR3 loop spans 14 amino acids. Germline CDR1 ENHRY, CDR2 SYGVKD. The V gene lost 10 bases and the J gene lost 5 bases, with 18 bases spanning the gap. The CDR3 nucleotides are TGTGCCAGCAGCCTCGGCCGGGAGCATCAGCCCCAGCATTTT. This encodes CASSLGREHQPQHF.

The rearrangement links TRBV7-3 to TRBJ1-6, with 10 bases fitting TRBD1. Losses at the gene ends were 5 bases for V and 6 bases for J; bases not matched to a gene: 4. The CDR3 has 15 amino acids. CDR1 is SGHTA and CDR2 is FQGTGA in the germline V gene. This chain's CDR3 is CASSPRDRGNSPLHF. The CDR3 bases are TGTGCCAGCAGCCCGAGGGACAGGGGTAATTCACCCCTCCACTTT.

The chain links TRBV2 to TRBJ1-1, with D maybe TRBD1 (6 bases). The CDR3 is made up of 15 amino acids. Trimming left V 5 bases short and J 1 base short, with 14 bases between. CDR1 is SNHLY and CDR2 is FYNNEI in the germline V gene. In DNA, the CDR3 is TGTGCCAGCAGTTTACAGGGTATTAGGAACACTGAAGCTTTCTTT. Translated, it gives CASSLQGIRNTEAFF.

CDR3 coding DNA: TGTGCCATCAAAGTTCAGGGAAGCTCTGGGGCCAACGTCCTGACTTTC. It is translated as CAIKVQGSSGANVLTF. This sequence joins TRBV10-3 and TRBJ2-6, with a weak D call TRBD1 (5 bases). Trimming pared 7 bases from V and 0 bases from J, leaving 13 bases between. The CDR3 runs 16 residues. Germline V gene lookup returns CDR1 ENHRY and CDR2 SYGVKD.

This chain connects TRBV11-1 to TRBJ2-5; no clear D gene. Trimming took off 1 base at V and 1 base at J, with 16 bases between the two ends. Germline CDR1 is SGHAT and CDR2 is FQDESV (reference sequence). The CDR3 sequence is 17 residues long. The CDR3 DNA sequence: TGTGCCAGCAGCTTAGTAGGACGAACTCCGTGCCAAGAGACCCAGTACTTC. It specifies CASSLVGRTPCQETQYF.

This clonotype was seen many times. V usage is TRBV7-3 and J usage is TRBJ1-6; D unresolved. This CDR3 spans 13 amino acids. Germline V gene sequence: CDR1 SGHTA, CDR2 FQGTGA. V lost 5 bases, J lost 7 bases, and 9 bases lay in between. The CDR3 DNA follows: TGTGCCAGCAGCCGCACCGCCAATTCACCCCTCCACTTT. Its protein is CASSRTANSPLHF. Full variable domain (rest looked up from reference TRBV7-3 and TRBJ1-6): GAGVSQTPSNKVTEKGKYVELRCDPISGHTALYWYRQSLGQGPEFLIYFQGTGAADDSGLPNDRFFAVRPEGSVSTLKIQRTERGDSAVYLCASSRTANSPLHFGNGTRLTVT.

V usage is TRBV29-1 and J usage is TRBJ1-1; 7 nucleotides match TRBD1. Losses at the gene ends were 8 bases for V and 11 bases for J; bases not matched to a gene: 14. Germline CDR1 and CDR2: SQVTM and ANQGSEA. The CDR3 spans 12 residues. Written as DNA, the CDR3 is TGCAGCAAAGACAGGGCCCTTGGCGACGCTTTCTTT. The encoded protein is CSKDRALGDAFF.

The CDR3 region has the DNA TGCAGTGCCCCCAACAGGGGATCGGATAGTAGGGCAGATACGCAGTATTTT. Residues: CSAPNRGSDSRADTQYF. The V call is TRBV20-1, the J call TRBJ2-3; 7 bases map to TRBD1. Unmatched junction bases numbered 19, after V lost 6 bases and J lost 4 bases. Germline lookup yields CDR1 DFQATT and CDR2 SNEGSKA (reference sequence). The CDR3 extends over 17 amino acids.

With respect to this clonotype: No conserved phenylalanine or tryptophan ends this CDR3, so it is likely a read error. The chain links TRBV20-1 to TRBJ2-5; the match to TRBD2 covers 11 bases. Germline CDR1 is DFQATT and CDR2 is SNEGSKA (reference sequence). The V segment lost 1 base and the J segment 2 bases; nucleotides outside the gene matches: 3. CDR3 length equals 15 residues. The CDR3 sequence is CSARVPSGGQETQYV. As DNA, the CDR3 is TGCAGTGCTAGAGTCCCTAGCGGGGGGCAAGAGACCCAGTACGTC.

This clonotype has only one observation. Germline and junction disagree at one end, which may indicate a read error. The rearrangement uses TRBV25-1 and TRBJ2-2; 10 bases are shared with TRBD1. This CDR3 comprises 15 residues. Germline V gene sequence: CDR1 MGHDK, CDR2 SYGVNS. CDR3 sequence (DNA): TGCGCCAGCAGCGAACGGGACAGGGGTGCCGGGGAGCTGTTTTTT. This translates into CASSERDRGAGELFF.

A word on this clonotype: Just one base apart from a much larger clone, this may be a read error. The genes are TRBV20-1 and TRBJ2-7; D call uncertain. This CDR3 spans 13 amino acids. The V end was cut by 0 bases, the J end by 5 bases, with 11 bases between. Germline V lookup: CDR1 DFQATT, CDR2 SNEGSKA (reference sequence). Written as DNA, the CDR3 is TGCAGTGCTAGAGAGGGTTCTAACGACGAGCAGTACTTC. Translation gives CSAREGSNDEQYF.

Only a few counts were recorded for this clonotype. The chain is built from TRBV4-1 and TRBJ1-2; weak D call: TRBD1 (6 bases). Germline-derived CDR1 and CDR2 are MGHRA and YSYEKL. V was trimmed by 7 bases and J by 8 bases, leaving 14 bases between them. This CDR3 is built from 12 residues. The CDR3 reads CASKEQGFGYTF. The CDR3 region has the DNA TGCGCCAGCAAAGAACAGGGTTTCGGCTACACCTTC.

This clonotype came up a few times. The CDR3 DNA is TGCGCCAGCAGCCAAGATACAGCGATCAATTCACCCCTCCACTTT. Its translation is CASSQDTAINSPLHF. The V and J genes are TRBV4-1 and TRBJ1-6; D remains unclear. Trimming cost V 0 bases and J 7 bases, with 10 bases left between them. The CDR3 is 15 residues long. Germline V gives CDR1 MGHRA, CDR2 YSYEKL.

The chain combines TRBV24-1 with TRBJ1-5; 10 positions agree with TRBD1. Losses at the gene ends were 11 bases for V and 0 bases for J; bases not matched to a gene: 9. The CDR3 is 16 residues long. Germline CDR1 and CDR2: KGHDR and SFDVKD. Here the CDR3 reads CASSRTGGDSNQPQHF. The CDR3 coding sequence is TGTGCCAGCTCACGGACAGGGGGGGATAGCAATCAGCCCCAGCATTTT.

The CDR3 DNA follows: TGCAGTGCCCTAGGGGCGGGATACGAGCAGTACTTC. It encodes CSALGAGYEQYF. This sequence joins TRBV20-1 and TRBJ2-7; a weak D match, TRBD2 (6 bases). Per germline, CDR1 DFQATT and CDR2 SNEGSKA (reference sequence). This CDR3 is built from 12 residues. The V gene lost 6 bases and the J gene lost 4 bases, with 13 bases spanning the gap.

The J gene is TRBJ2-7, the V gene TRBV20-1, with 10 bases matching TRBD1. Germline V gene data show CDR1 as DFQATT and CDR2 as SNEGSKA (reference sequence). Trimming took 6 bases from V and 2 from J; bases not matched to a gene: 7. The CDR3 loop spans 14 amino acids. Here the CDR3 DNA reads TGCAGTGCCCTGGGACAGGGGATCCCCTACGAGCAGTACTTC. It encodes CSALGQGIPYEQYF.